This T cell receptor beta chain was recorded in a study of shared clonotypes between healthy human individuals. Trimming cost V 0 bases and J 0 bases, with 9 bases left between them. This CDR3 has 15 amino acids. Germline CDR1 is SGHRS and CDR2 is YFSETQ. The material for each subset, its genomic DNA, was split evenly across several immunoSEQ plates. Roughly 200 ng DNA, about 33,000 T cell genomes, went into each sorted-subset replicate PCR. As originally analysed: Filtering differed, since immunoSEQ gave only junction sequences and no quality scores. Profiled with immunoSEQ multiplex PCR; TCRdb holds only in-frame clones, not every one. That table supplies the V and J calls and clone size; D and trimming were determined from the DNA. The sample includes 2 million to 2.5 million clones, around 92% of them seen just once.

The chain recombines TRBV5-1 with TRBJ2-5; D possibly uses TRBD1 or TRBD2 (5 bases each). The material sequenced was naive CD4+ T cells from PBMCs. The subset here: CD45RA+ positively selected. The TCR sequence derives from a man in his late teens or twenties in good health. Some clones in this sample may be carry-over from other donors' samples. In DNA, the CDR3 is TGCGCCAGCAGCTTGGCCTGGGGGTACCAAGAGACCCAGTACTTC. Amino acid sequence: CASSLAWGYQETQYF.